The rows below give T cell receptor beta chains drawn from one sample of a study of blood T cell repertoires in COVID-19. Assay used: immunoSEQ multiplex PCR; TCRdb lists only in-frame clones, some missing. The table has fewer than 400,000 clones, roughly 90% seen once. Sequenced: peripheral blood. These receptors all stem from a woman in her 30s with COVID-19, enrolled during active disease. The CDR3 runs from the conserved cysteine through the conserved F or W. Fields, in order: J gene, clone size, V gene, D gene, CDR3 protein, CDR3 DNA. A D gene is named only where the DNA matches it firmly. The size of a clone is reported for some rows only, either as once, few or many, or as a class for expanded clones.

j_gene: TRBJ2-2; abundance: once; v_gene: TRBV3-1/TRBV3-2; d_gene: .; CDR3aa: CASSQGTSGAGELFF; CDR3nt: TGTGCCAGCAGCCAAGGGACGTCAGGGGCCGGGGAGCTGTTTTTT
j_gene: TRBJ2-7; abundance: .; v_gene: TRBV21-1; d_gene: .; CDR3aa: CASSSGDLSYEQYF; CDR3nt: TGTGCCAGCAGCTCAGGGGACCTCTCCTACGAGCAGTACTTC
j_gene: TRBJ1-1; abundance: once; v_gene: TRBV5-1; d_gene: TRBD1; CDR3aa: CASSLAGRTGGGNTEAFF; CDR3nt: TGCGCCAGCAGCTTGGCCGGTAGGACAGGGGGAGGGAACACTGAAGCTTTCTTT
j_gene: TRBJ2-1; abundance: .; v_gene: TRBV19; d_gene: TRBD2; CDR3aa: CASSPGLAGVDEQFF; CDR3nt: TGTGCCAGTAGCCCTGGACTAGCGGGAGTTGATGAGCAGTTCTTC
j_gene: TRBJ2-5; abundance: .; v_gene: TRBV29-1; d_gene: .; CDR3aa: CSVEHAGDQETQYF; CDR3nt: TGCAGCGTTGAACATGCAGGGGACCAAGAGACCCAGTACTTC
j_gene: TRBJ2-2; abundance: .; v_gene: TRBV7-6; d_gene: TRBD1; CDR3aa: CASSLAGTGNTGELFF; CDR3nt: TGTGCCAGCAGCTTAGCCGGGACAGGGAACACCGGGGAGCTGTTTTTT
j_gene: TRBJ1-2; abundance: .; v_gene: TRBV4-1; d_gene: TRBD1; CDR3aa: CASSPPGPGQGFSNYGYTF; CDR3nt: TGCGCCAGCAGCCCTCCTGGGCCGGGACAGGGCTTCTCTAACTATGGCTACACCTTC
j_gene: TRBJ1-2; abundance: .; v_gene: TRBV11-2; d_gene: .; CDR3aa: CASSLEAGPYGYTF; CDR3nt: TGTGCCAGCAGCTTAGAGGCAGGCCCCTATGGCTACACCTTC
j_gene: TRBJ2-1; abundance: .; v_gene: TRBV3-1/TRBV3-2; d_gene: TRBD2; CDR3aa: CASSQAPGTSGSLSYNEQFF; CDR3nt: TGTGCCAGCAGCCAGGCACCCGGGACTAGCGGGTCTCTCTCCTACAATGAGCAGTTCTTC
j_gene: TRBJ2-1; abundance: .; v_gene: TRBV7-9; d_gene: TRBD2; CDR3aa: CASRVTSETYNEQFF; CDR3nt: TGTGCCAGCAGGGTGACTAGCGAAACATACAATGAGCAGTTCTTC
j_gene: TRBJ1-6; abundance: .; v_gene: TRBV28; d_gene: .; CDR3aa: CASSLQGSFWISPLHF; CDR3nt: TGTGCCAGCAGCTTACAGGGAAGTTTTTGGATTTCACCCCTCCACTTT
j_gene: TRBJ2-2; abundance: many; v_gene: TRBV11-2; d_gene: .; CDR3aa: CASSLGGLIRRTGELFF; CDR3nt: TGTGCCAGCAGCTTAGGGGGACTCATACGACGCACCGGGGAGCTGTTTTTT
j_gene: TRBJ2-7; abundance: .; v_gene: TRBV6-2/TRBV6-3; d_gene: TRBD2; CDR3aa: CASSYAGLAGHEQYF; CDR3nt: TGTGCCAGCAGTTACGCGGGACTAGCGGGGCACGAGCAGTACTTC
j_gene: TRBJ2-7; abundance: .; v_gene: TRBV3-1/TRBV3-2; d_gene: TRBD2; CDR3aa: CASSQDPGLAPRGEQYF; CDR3nt: TGTGCCAGCAGCCAAGATCCGGGACTAGCGCCGAGGGGCGAGCAGTACTTC
j_gene: TRBJ2-2; abundance: .; v_gene: TRBV5-6; d_gene: TRBD1; CDR3aa: CASSPRDRAAGELFF; CDR3nt: TGTGCCAGCAGCCCCAGGGACAGGGCGGCCGGGGAGCTGTTTTTT
j_gene: TRBJ1-3; abundance: .; v_gene: TRBV24-1; d_gene: .; CDR3aa: CATSDGGLSGNTIYF; CDR3nt: TGTGCCACCAGTGACGGGGGGCTCTCTGGAAACACCATATATTTT
j_gene: TRBJ1-2; abundance: .; v_gene: TRBV7-2; d_gene: TRBD1; CDR3aa: CASNVRSGQGLGYTF; CDR3nt: TGTGCCAGCAACGTCAGATCGGGACAGGGGCTTGGCTACACCTTC
j_gene: TRBJ1-2; abundance: .; v_gene: TRBV28; d_gene: TRBD1; CDR3aa: CASSPGTANYGYTF; CDR3nt: TGTGCCAGCAGCCCAGGGACAGCTAACTATGGCTACACCTTC
j_gene: TRBJ2-3; abundance: .; v_gene: TRBV30; d_gene: TRBD2; CDR3aa: CAWSTGRAATDTQYF; CDR3nt: TGTGCCTGGAGTACCGGGAGGGCCGCTACAGATACGCAGTATTTT
j_gene: TRBJ2-2; abundance: .; v_gene: TRBV6-5; d_gene: TRBD1; CDR3aa: CASSFTGAAGELFF; CDR3nt: TGTGCCAGCAGTTTCACAGGGGCGGCCGGGGAGCTGTTTTTT
j_gene: TRBJ1-2; abundance: .; v_gene: TRBV30; d_gene: TRBD1; CDR3aa: CAWSVGQGVGYTF; CDR3nt: TGTGCCTGGAGTGTCGGGCAGGGGGTTGGCTACACCTTC
j_gene: TRBJ2-1; abundance: few; v_gene: TRBV7-9; d_gene: TRBD2; CDR3aa: CASSPPLRESPLNEQFF; CDR3nt: TGTGCCAGCAGCCCCCCCTTGCGGGAGTCCCCTCTCAATGAGCAGTTCTTC
j_gene: TRBJ2-1; abundance: .; v_gene: TRBV2; d_gene: .; CDR3aa: CATQKEGLTYNEQFF; CDR3nt: TGTGCCACCCAGAAGGAGGGCCTTACCTACAATGAGCAGTTCTTC
j_gene: TRBJ2-1; abundance: .; v_gene: TRBV6-1; d_gene: TRBD1; CDR3aa: CASSGTGGIPYNEQFF; CDR3nt: TGTGCCAGCAGTGGGACAGGGGGCATCCCCTACAATGAGCAGTTCTTC
j_gene: TRBJ1-2; abundance: .; v_gene: TRBV6-2/TRBV6-3; d_gene: TRBD1; CDR3aa: CASSYRGQGYGYTF; CDR3nt: TGTGCCAGCAGTTACAGGGGACAGGGGTATGGCTACACCTTC
j_gene: TRBJ1-6; abundance: .; v_gene: TRBV5-4; d_gene: TRBD1; CDR3aa: CASSSGQGRGSPLHF; CDR3nt: TGTGCCAGCAGCTCAGGACAGGGCCGCGGGTCACCCCTCCACTTT
j_gene: TRBJ2-3; abundance: once; v_gene: TRBV5-1; d_gene: TRBD2; CDR3aa: CASSLAALAGTSTDTQYF; CDR3nt: TGCGCCAGCAGCTTGGCCGCCCTAGCGGGGACTAGCACAGATACGCAGTATTTT
j_gene: TRBJ2-7; abundance: .; v_gene: TRBV19; d_gene: .; CDR3aa: CASSDTYEQYF; CDR3nt: TGTGCCAGTAGTGACACCTACGAGCAGTACTTC